Sequencing of this T cell receptor (beta chain) was carried out in a study of CD8+ T cells in alopecia areata. Study background: Severity scores in treated patients reflected the percentage of scalp affected.

The CDR3 consists of 18 residues. From germline, CDR1 is SGHRS and CDR2 YFSETQ. V was clipped by 4 bases and J by 0 bases; unmatched bases: 11. Treatment here: oral pan-JAK inhibitor, 5-10 mg twice daily. Alopecia areata patients gave lesional scalp punch biopsies and peripheral blood samples. PBMCs served as the source from which CD4+ and CD8+ T cells were sorted. This clone was detected only once. cDNA prepared by RNA extraction and subsequent reverse transcription served as the template for sequencing. Repertoires were generated with immunoSEQ multiplex PCR, while TCRdb's copy carries only in-frame clones and drops some. The sample holds some 110,000 clones, around 58% seen once.

This clonotype was sampled from a human donor with alopecia areata. Material: CD8+ T cells sorted from blood, obtained at week 4, from a patient treated with tofacitinib. The chain combines TRBV5-1 with TRBJ1-5; 9 bases fit TRBD1. CDR3 in amino acids: CASSQTQGAIRSNQPQHF. The CDR3 region has the DNA TGCGCCAGCAGCCAAACACAGGGGGCGATTCGTAGCAATCAGCCCCAGCATTTT.